This T cell receptor (beta chain) was captured by sequencing in a study of identical twins. This CDR3 contains 18 residues. V shed 5 bases, J shed 4 bases, and the junction held 9 bases outside the gene matches. Germline V CDR1 and CDR2: SNHLY, FYNNEI. Study results and limitations: Insertions were reduced in abundant cord blood beta clonotypes but not in memory repertoires. Analyses based on zero insertions could be partly confounded by invariant MAIT and iNKT cells.

TCRdb re-called the 5' RACE reads with MiXCR, one entry per CDR3 protein. The repertoire has fewer than 350,000 distinct CDR3 sequences, approximately 8% of them found once; the top ten carry about 2.1%. About this clonotype: Its antigen is currently unknown.

The same data also went into a second study, on yellow fever vaccine responses in identical twins.

This sequence joins TRBV2 and TRBJ2-1, with 15 bases fitting TRBD2. This TCR was sampled from a young woman in good health. The source material was memory (CD45RO+) T cells sorted from blood. CDR3: CASSTGLAGGRRYNEQFF. Written as DNA, the CDR3 is TGTGCCAGCAGTACAGGACTAGCGGGGGGGCGAAGGTACAATGAGCAGTTCTTC. The complete variable domain, with remaining parts taken from reference TRBV2 and TRBJ2-1, reads EPEVTQTPSHQVTQMGQEVILRCVPISNHLYFYWYRQILGQKVEFLVSFYNNEISEKSEIFDDQFSVERPDGSNFTLKIRSTKLEDSAMYFCASSTGLAGGRRYNEQFFGPGTRLTVL.